This TCR beta chain appears in the sequencing data of a study of OX40 agonist ivuxolimab in advanced cancers. Study findings and constraints: The mean number of expanded clones was higher in CD8+ T cells than in CD4+.

To note about this clone: The antigen remains unidentified.

Sequencing was performed with immunoSEQ multiplex PCR; in TCRdb, only in-frame clones are kept and a portion is missing. Here the sample spans more than 40,000 clones, 75% to 95% being singletons. The germline gives CDR1 SEHNR, CDR2 FQNEAQ (reference sequence). V trimming: 7 bases; J trimming: 5 bases; junction bases outside the gene matches: 8. The CDR3 extends over 15 amino acids. The rearrangement links TRBV7-9 to TRBJ2-1, with 10 bases identical to TRBD1. The specimen comprised CD4+ or CD8+ T cells sorted from blood, sampled in a trial of the OX40 agonist ivuxolimab. This receptor was taken from an adult with an advanced solid tumor such as melanoma, head and neck, liver or kidney cancer. The CDR3 region is CASIRTGGPNNEQFF. DNA for the CDR3: TGTGCCAGCATCAGGACAGGGGGGCCTAACAATGAGCAGTTCTTC.